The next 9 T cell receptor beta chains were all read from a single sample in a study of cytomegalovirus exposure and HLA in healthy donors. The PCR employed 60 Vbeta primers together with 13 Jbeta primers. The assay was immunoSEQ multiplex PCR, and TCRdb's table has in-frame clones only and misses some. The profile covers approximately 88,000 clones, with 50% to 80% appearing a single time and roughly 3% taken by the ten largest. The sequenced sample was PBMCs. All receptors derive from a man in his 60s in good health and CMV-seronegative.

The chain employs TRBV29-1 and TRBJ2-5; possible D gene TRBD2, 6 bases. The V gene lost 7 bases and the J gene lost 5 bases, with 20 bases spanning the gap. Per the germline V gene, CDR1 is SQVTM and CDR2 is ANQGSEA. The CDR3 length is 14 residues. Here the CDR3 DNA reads TGCAGCGCTCAGACTCCGGGGGTAGGGGAGACCCAGTACTTC. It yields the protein CSAQTPGVGETQYF.

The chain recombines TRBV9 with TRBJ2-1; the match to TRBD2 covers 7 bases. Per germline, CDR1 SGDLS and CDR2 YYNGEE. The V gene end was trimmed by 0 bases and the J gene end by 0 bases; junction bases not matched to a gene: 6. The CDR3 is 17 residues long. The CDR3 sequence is CASSVELRGSSYNEQFF. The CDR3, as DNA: TGTGCCAGCAGCGTAGAGTTGCGGGGGAGCTCCTACAATGAGCAGTTCTTC. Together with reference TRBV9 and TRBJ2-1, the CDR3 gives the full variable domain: DSGVTQTPKHLITATGQRVTLRCSPRSGDLSVYWYQQSLDQGLQFLIQYYNGEERAKGNILERFSAQQFPDLHSELNLSSLELGDSALYFCASSVELRGSSYNEQFFGPGTRLTVL.

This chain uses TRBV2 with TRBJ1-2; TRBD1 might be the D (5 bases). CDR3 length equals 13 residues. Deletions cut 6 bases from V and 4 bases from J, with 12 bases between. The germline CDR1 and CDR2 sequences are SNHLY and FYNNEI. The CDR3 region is CASRDTGFYGYTF. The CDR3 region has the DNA TGTGCCAGCAGAGATACAGGTTTCTATGGCTACACCTTC.

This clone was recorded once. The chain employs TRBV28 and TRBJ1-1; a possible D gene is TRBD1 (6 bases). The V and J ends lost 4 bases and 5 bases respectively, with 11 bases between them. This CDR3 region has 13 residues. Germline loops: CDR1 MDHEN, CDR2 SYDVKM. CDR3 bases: TGTGCCAGCAGTTCCGACAGGATGACTGAAGCTTTCTTT. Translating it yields CASSSDRMTEAFF.

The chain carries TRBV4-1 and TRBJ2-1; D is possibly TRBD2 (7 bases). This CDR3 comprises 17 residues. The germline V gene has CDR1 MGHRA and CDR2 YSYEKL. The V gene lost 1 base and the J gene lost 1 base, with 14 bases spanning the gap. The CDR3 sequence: CASSQVGRGPSYNEQFF. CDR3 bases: TGCGCCAGCAGCCAAGTGGGGCGGGGGCCTTCCTACAATGAGCAGTTCTTC.

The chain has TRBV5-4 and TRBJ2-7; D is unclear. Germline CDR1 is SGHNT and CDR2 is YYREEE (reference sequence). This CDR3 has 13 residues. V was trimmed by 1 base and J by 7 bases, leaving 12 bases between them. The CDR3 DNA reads TGTGCCAGCAGCTTGTCTAGTGCAACAGAGCAGTACTTC. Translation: CASSLSSATEQYF.

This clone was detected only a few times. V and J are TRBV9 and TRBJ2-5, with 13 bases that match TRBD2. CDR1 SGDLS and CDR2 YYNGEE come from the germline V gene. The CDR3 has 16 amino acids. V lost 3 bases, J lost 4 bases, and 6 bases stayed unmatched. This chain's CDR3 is CASSAGTSGVTETQYF. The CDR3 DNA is TGTGCCAGCAGCGCAGGGACTAGCGGGGTTACAGAGACCCAGTACTTC.

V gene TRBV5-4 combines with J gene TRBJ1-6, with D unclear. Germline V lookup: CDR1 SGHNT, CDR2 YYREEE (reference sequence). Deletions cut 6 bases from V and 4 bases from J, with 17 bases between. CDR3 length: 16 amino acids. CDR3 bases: TGTGCCAGCACCCAGAGGGCCCCCTCGTATAATTCACCCCTCCACTTT. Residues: CASTQRAPSYNSPLHF.

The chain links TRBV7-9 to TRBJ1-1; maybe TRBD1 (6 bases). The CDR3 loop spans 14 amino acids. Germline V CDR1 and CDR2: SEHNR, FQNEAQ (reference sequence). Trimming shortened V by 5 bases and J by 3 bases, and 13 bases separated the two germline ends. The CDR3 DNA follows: TGTGCCAGCAGCCCGGAACAGGGTTACACTGAAGCTTTCTTT. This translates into CASSPEQGYTEAFF.